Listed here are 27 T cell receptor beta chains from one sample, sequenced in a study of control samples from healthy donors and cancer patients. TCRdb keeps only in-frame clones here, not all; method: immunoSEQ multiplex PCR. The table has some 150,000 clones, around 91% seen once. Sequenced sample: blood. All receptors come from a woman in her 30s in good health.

As DNA, the CDR3 is TGCAGTGCTTTGAAGCGAGATACGCAGTATTTT. It encodes CSALKRDTQYF. The chain has TRBV20-1 and TRBJ2-3; D call uncertain. The CDR3 has 11 residues. Germline V gene lookup returns CDR1 DFQATT and CDR2 SNEGSKA (reference sequence). Trimming removed 5 bases from V and 5 bases from J, with 8 bases in between.

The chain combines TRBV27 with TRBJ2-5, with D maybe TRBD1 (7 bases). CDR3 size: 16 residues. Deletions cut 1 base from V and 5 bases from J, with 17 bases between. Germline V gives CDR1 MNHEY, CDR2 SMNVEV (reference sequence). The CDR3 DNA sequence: TGTGCCAGCAGTTTATGGAGGGGGCGCGATCGGGAGACCCAGTACTTC. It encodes CASSLWRGRDRETQYF.

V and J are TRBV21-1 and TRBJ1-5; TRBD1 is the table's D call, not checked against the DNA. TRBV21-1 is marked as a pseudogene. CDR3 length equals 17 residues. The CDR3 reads CASSKLPQGIRNQPQHF. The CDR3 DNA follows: TGTGCCAGCAGCAAACTACCGCAGGGGATCCGCAATCAGCCCCAGCATTTT.

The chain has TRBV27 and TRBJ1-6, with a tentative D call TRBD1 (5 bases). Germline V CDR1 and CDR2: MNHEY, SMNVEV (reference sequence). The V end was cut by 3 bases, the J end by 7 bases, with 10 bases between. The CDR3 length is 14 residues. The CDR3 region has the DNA TGTGCCAGCAGTTTCGGGGGTGGGAATTCACCCCTCCACTTT. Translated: CASSFGGGNSPLHF.

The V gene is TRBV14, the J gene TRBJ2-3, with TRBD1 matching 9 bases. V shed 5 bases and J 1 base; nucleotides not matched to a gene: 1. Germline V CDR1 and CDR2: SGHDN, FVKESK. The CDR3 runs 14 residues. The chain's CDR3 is CASSRDRGTDTQYF. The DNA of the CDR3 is TGTGCCAGCAGCAGGGACAGGGGCACAGATACGCAGTATTTT.

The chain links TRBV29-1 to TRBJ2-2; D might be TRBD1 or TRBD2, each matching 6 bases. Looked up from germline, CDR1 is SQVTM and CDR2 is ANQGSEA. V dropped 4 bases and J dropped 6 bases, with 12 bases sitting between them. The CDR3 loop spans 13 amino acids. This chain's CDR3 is CSVGLGGAGELFF. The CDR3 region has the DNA TGCAGCGTTGGTTTGGGGGGCGCCGGGGAGCTGTTTTTT.

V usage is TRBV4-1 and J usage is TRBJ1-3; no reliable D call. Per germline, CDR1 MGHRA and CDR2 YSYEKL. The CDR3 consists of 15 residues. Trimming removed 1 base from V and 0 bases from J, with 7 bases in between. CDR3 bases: TGCGCCAGCAGCCAAGGTATGGCCTCTGGAAACACCATATATTTT. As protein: CASSQGMASGNTIYF.

In nucleotides, the CDR3 is TGTGCCAGCAGCTTAGCGCCTAGCACAGATACGCAGTATTTT. It encodes CASSLAPSTDTQYF. This sequence joins TRBV11-3 and TRBJ2-3; no clear D. Looked up from germline, CDR1 is SGHNT and CDR2 is YENEEA. CDR3 size: 14 residues. Trimming took 1 base from V and 0 from J, leaving 5 bases between them.

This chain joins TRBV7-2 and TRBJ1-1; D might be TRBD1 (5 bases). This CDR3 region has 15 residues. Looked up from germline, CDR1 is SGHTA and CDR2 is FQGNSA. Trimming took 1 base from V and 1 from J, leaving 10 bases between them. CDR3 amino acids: CASSLDWDGNTEAFF. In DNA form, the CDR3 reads TGTGCCAGCAGCTTAGATTGGGACGGGAACACTGAAGCTTTCTTT.

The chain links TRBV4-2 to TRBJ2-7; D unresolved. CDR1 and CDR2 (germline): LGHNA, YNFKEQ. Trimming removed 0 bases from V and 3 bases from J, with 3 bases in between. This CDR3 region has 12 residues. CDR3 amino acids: CASSQDLYEQYF. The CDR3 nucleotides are TGTGCCAGCAGCCAAGATCTCTACGAGCAGTACTTC.

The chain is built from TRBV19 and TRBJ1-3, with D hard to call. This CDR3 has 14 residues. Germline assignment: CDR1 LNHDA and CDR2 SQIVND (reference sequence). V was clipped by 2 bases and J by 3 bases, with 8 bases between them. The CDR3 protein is CASSIIGIGNTIYF. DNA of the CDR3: TGTGCCAGTAGTATAATAGGGATTGGAAACACCATATATTTT.

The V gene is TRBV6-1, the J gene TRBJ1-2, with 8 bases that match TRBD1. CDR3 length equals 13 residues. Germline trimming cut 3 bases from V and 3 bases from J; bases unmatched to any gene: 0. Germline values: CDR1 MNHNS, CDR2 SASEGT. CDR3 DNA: TGTGCCAGCAGTGAGACAGGGGACTATGGCTACACCTTC. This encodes CASSETGDYGYTF.

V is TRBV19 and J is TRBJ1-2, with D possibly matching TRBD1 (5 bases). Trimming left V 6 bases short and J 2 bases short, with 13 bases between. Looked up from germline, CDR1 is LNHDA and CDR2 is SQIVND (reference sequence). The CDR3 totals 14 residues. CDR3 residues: CASSRWDGNYGYTF. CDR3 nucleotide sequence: TGTGCCAGTAGCCGTTGGGACGGGAACTATGGCTACACCTTC.

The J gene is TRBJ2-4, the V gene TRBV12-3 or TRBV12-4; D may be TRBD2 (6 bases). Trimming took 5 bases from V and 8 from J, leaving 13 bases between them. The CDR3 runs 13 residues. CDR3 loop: CASSPRELDIQYF. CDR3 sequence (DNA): TGTGCCAGCAGTCCCCGGGAGTTAGACATTCAGTACTTC.

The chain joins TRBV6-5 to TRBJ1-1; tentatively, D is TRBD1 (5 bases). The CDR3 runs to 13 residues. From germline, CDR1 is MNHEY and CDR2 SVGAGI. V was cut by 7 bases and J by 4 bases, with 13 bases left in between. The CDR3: CASMAGWSTEAFF. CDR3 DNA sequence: TGTGCCAGCATGGCAGGGTGGTCCACTGAAGCTTTCTTT.

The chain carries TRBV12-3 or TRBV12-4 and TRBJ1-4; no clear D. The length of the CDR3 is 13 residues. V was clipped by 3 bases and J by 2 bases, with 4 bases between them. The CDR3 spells CASSLDTNEKLFF. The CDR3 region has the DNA TGTGCCAGCAGTTTGGACACTAATGAAAAACTGTTTTTT.

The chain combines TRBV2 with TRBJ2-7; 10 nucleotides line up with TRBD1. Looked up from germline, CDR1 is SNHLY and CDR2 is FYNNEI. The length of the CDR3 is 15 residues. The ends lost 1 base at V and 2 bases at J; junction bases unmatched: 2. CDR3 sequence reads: CASSEDGTGAYEQYF. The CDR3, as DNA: TGTGCCAGCAGTGAAGACGGGACAGGGGCCTACGAGCAGTACTTC.

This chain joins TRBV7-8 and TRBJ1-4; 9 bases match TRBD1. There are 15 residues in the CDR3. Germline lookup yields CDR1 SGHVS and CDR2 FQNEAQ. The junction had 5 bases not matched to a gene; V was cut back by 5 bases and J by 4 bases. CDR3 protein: CASSRSTGGNEKLFF. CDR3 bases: TGTGCCAGCAGCCGTTCGACAGGGGGTAATGAAAAACTGTTTTTT.

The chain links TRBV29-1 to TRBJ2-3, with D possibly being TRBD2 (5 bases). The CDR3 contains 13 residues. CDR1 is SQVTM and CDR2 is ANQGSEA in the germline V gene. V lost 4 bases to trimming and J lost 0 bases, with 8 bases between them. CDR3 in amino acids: CSVVGGSTDTQYF. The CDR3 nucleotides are TGCAGCGTTGTCGGCGGGAGCACAGATACGCAGTATTTT.

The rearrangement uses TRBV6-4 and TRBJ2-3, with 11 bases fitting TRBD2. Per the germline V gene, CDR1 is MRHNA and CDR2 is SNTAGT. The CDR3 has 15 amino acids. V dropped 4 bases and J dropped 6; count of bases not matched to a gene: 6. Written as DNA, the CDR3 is TGTGCCAGCAGTGCACTAGCGGGAGAAGCCGATACGCAGTATTTT. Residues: CASSALAGEADTQYF.

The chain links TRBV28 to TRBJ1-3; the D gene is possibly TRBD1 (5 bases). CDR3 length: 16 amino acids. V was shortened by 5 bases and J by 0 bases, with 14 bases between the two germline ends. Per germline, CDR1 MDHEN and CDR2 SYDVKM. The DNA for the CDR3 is TGTGCCAGCAGTCCCCAAGCCGGGGCCTCTGGAAACACCATATATTTT. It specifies CASSPQAGASGNTIYF.

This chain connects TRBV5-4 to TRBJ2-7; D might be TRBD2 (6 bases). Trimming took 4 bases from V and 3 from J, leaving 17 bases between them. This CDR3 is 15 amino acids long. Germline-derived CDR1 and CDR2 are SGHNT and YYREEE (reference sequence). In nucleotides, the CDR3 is TGTGCCAGCAGCCCGGGAAGGGCTAGCGACTACGAGCAGTACTTC. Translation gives CASSPGRASDYEQYF. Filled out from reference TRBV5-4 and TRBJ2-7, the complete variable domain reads ETGVTQSPTHLIKTRGQQVTLRCSSQSGHNTVSWYQQALGQGPQFIFQYYREEENGRGNFPPRFSGLQFPNYSSELNVNALELDDSALYLCASSPGRASDYEQYFGPGTRLTVT.

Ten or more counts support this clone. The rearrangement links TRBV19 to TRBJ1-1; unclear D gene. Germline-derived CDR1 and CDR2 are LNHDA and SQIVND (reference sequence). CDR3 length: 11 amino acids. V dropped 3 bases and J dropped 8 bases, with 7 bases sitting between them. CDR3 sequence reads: CASSMKSEAFF. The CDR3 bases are TGTGCCAGTAGTATGAAATCCGAAGCTTTCTTT.

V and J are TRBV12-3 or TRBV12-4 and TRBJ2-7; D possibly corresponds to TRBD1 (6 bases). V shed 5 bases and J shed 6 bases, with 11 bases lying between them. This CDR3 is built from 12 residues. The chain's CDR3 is CASSPPQGEQYF. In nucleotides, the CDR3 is TGTGCCAGCAGTCCCCCACAGGGCGAGCAGTACTTC.

CDR3 nucleotides: TGTGCCAGCAGCTTACCGACAGGGGGTAGGGGGAACACTGAAGCTTTCTTT. This gives the protein CASSLPTGGRGNTEAFF. The chain joins TRBV7-9 to TRBJ1-1; the match to TRBD1 covers 9 bases. The V segment lost 2 bases and the J segment 1 base; nucleotides outside the gene matches: 8. The CDR3 is 17 amino acids. Germline CDR1 SEHNR, CDR2 FQNEAQ (reference sequence).

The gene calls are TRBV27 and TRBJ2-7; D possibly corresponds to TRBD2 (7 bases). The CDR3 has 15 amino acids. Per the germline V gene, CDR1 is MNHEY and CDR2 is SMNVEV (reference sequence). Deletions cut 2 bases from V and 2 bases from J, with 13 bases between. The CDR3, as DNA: TGTGCCAGCAGTTTAGGAGGGGGGGGACCCTACGAGCAGTACTTC. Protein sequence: CASSLGGGGPYEQYF.

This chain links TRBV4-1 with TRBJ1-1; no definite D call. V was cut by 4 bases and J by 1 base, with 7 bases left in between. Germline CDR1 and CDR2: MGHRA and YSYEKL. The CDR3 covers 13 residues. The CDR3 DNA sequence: TGCGCCAGCAGCCGGTTAGAGAACACTGAAGCTTTCTTT. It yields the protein CASSRLENTEAFF.